The clone carrying this T cell receptor beta chain was picked up a small number of times. The antigen is undetermined. The sort gate was single viable CD3+CD4+CD8-CD45RO+ cells for memory CD4+ T cells. After thawing, CD4+ T cells were positively selected. This sample is part of a study of memory CD4+ T cells and cytomegalovirus serostatus. Study-wide findings and caveats: Of under 200 reported CMV TCRbeta sequences, under 70 were found in memory CD4+ repertoires.

Sequenced by immunoSEQ multiplex PCR; TCRdb stores in-frame clones only, minus some. The sample carries some 52,000 clones, roughly 79% recorded once. This CDR3 has 19 residues. Germline V CDR1 and CDR2: SGDLS, YYNGEE. Trimming removed 0 bases at V and 3 bases at J, with 24 bases between. The gene calls are TRBV9 and TRBJ2-5, with D perhaps given as TRBD1 or TRBD2 (5 bases each). The origin of this receptor is an adult in good health and CMV-seronegative. The specimen was memory CD4+ T cells from blood. The CDR3 loop reads CASSVGSSGSGTLKETQYF. The CDR3 DNA reads TGTGCCAGCAGCGTAGGGAGCTCAGGGTCCGGGACCTTAAAAGAGACCCAGTACTTC. Combining the CDR3 with reference TRBV9 and TRBJ2-5 gives the whole variable domain DSGVTQTPKHLITATGQRVTLRCSPRSGDLSVYWYQQSLDQGLQFLIQYYNGEERAKGNILERFSAQQFPDLHSELNLSSLELGDSALYFCASSVGSSGSGTLKETQYFGPGTRLLVL.